This T cell receptor (beta chain) is drawn from a study of vaccination and CD4 T cells after COVID-19. At the level of the study: Sampling after COVID took place at a median of about 91 days (range 35 to 161) following diagnosis.

Cultured CD4+ T cells had their DNA profiled by the Oncomine TCR Beta short-read assay. Cultured CD4+ T cells yielded the extracted genomic DNA. TCRdb re-called the PCR reads through MiXCR, storing one row per CDR3 protein. The data show several thousand distinct CDR3 sequences, around 29% seen once. In germline, CDR1 is LGHNA, CDR2 YNFKEQ. Trimming cost V 3 bases and J 1 base, with 10 bases left between them. The CDR3 length is 15 residues. Treatment indicated: approximately 9-day PBMC culture with coronavirus spike peptide pools or control peptides (ViraFEST assay). Those CD4+ T cells from the unexposed donor predate the COVID-19 pandemic (2011-2018). ViraFEST relied on peptide pools to expand antigen-specific T cells; the TCRs were sequenced afterward. Investigators isolated CD4+ T cells by negative selection after about 11 days of culture. Cell supply allowing, SARS-CoV-2 S/N and four cold-coronavirus spikes probed unexposed-donor CD4+ T cells.

The table lists this clonotype with a few counts. Its specificity is unknown. The clonotype was recovered from a human donor in good health. The material sequenced was CD4+ T cells from blood, cultured in vitro. V usage is TRBV4-2 and J usage is TRBJ2-4; a possible D gene is TRBD1 (6 bases). The CDR3 sequence is CASSHDRSAKNIQYF. CDR3 DNA sequence: TGTGCCAGCAGCCACGACAGGTCGGCCAAAAACATTCAGTACTTC.